The entry below describes one TCR beta chain. No antigen is known for it. The CDR3 has 15 residues. Germline V gene data show CDR1 as MNHEY and CDR2 as SVGAGI. Trimming shortened V by 6 bases and J by 3 bases, and 17 bases separated the two germline ends. These data originate in a study of shared clonotypes between healthy human individuals. Study observations and caveats: In this cohort, only blood was sampled, and tissue repertoires likely differ. Donor clonotype sharing was expected to depend on sequencing depth.

CD45RO-negative, CCR7-positively selected cells formed the naive CD8 fraction, excluding terminally differentiated effector memory CD45RA+ cells. Several immunoSEQ 96-well plates shared each subset's DNA, each plate a replicate. The protocol was immunoSEQ multiplex PCR, while the TCRdb copy is restricted to in-frame clones and leaves out a portion. The table has just over 2,000,000 clones, just under 95% seen once; the top ten hold more than 0.95%. The V call is TRBV6-5, the J call TRBJ1-2; D possibly corresponds to TRBD1 (6 bases). The origin of this receptor is a man aged 18 to 29 in good health. What was sequenced was naive CD8+ T cells sorted from blood. Here the CDR3 reads CASSSRGGGYYGYTF. DNA for the CDR3: TGTGCCAGCAGCTCCCGAGGGGGAGGTTACTATGGCTACACCTTC.